The clone carrying this TCR beta chain was detected ten times or more. Its antigen remains unidentified. These data are taken from a study of early T cells in non-severe SARS-CoV-2 infection. Study context: Bulk RNA taken from unsorted whole blood was sequenced, leaving chains unpaired. General study findings and limits: Matching against VDJdb likely underestimated virus-specific expansions, favoring anti-spike CD8.

The CDR3 consists of 14 residues. Germline V gives CDR1 MNHEY, CDR2 SMNVEV (reference sequence). V was pared by 0 bases and J by 7 bases, with 10 bases between. The protocol attached unique molecular identifiers to individual cDNA molecules. TCRdb reprocessed the 5' RACE reads with MiXCR, giving one entry per CDR3 protein. The sample lists 53,000 or so distinct CDR3 sequences, approximately 7.5% occurring once. The sequenced sample was whole blood. The V gene is TRBV27, the J gene TRBJ2-1; either TRBD1 or TRBD2 may fit D (5 bases each). The clonotype comes from an adult who was a healthcare worker with PCR-confirmed SARS-CoV-2 infection or an uninfected control (not recorded which). CDR3 nucleotide sequence: TGTGCCAGCAGTTTATCGCCAGGGACGAATGAGCAGTTCTTC. Protein: CASSLSPGTNEQFF.